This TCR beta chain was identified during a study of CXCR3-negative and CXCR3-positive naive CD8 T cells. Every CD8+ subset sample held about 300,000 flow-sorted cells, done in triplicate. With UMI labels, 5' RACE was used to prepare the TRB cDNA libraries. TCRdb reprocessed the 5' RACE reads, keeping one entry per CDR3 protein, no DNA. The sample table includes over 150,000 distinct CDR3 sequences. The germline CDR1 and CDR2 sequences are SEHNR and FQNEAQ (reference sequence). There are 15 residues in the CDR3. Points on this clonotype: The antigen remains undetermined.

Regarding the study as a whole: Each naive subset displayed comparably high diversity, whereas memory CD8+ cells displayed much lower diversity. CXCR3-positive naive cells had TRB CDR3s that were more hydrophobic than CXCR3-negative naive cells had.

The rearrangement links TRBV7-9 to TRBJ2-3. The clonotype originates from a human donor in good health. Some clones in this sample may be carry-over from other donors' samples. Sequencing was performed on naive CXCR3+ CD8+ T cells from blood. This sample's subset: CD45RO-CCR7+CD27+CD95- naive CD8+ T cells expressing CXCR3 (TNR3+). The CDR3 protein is CASSLGDGLTDTQYF. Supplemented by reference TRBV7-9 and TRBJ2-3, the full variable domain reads DTGVSQNPRHKITKRGQNVTFRCDPISEHNRLYWYRQTLGQGPEFLTYFQNEAQLEKSRLLSDRFSAERPKGSFSTLEIQRTEQGDSAMYLCASSLGDGLTDTQYFGPGTRLTVL.